A single sample gave rise to the 4 T cell receptor beta chains below, sequenced in a study of early T cells in non-severe SARS-CoV-2 infection. One entry per CDR3 protein results from TCRdb running MiXCR on the 5' RACE reads. The sample includes 65,000 to 80,000 distinct CDR3 sequences, roughly 13% of them seen just once. The sample taken for sequencing was whole blood. These receptor sequences come from an adult who was a healthcare worker with PCR-confirmed SARS-CoV-2 infection or an uninfected control (not recorded which).

This clonotype was counted ten times or more. V usage is TRBV7-9 and J usage is TRBJ1-1, with D perhaps matching TRBD1 (6 bases). The V end lost 5 bases, the J end lost 8 bases, and 21 bases lay between the germline ends. The CDR3 is made up of 15 amino acids. CDR1 is SEHNR and CDR2 is FQNEAQ in the germline V gene (reference sequence). The CDR3 is CASSPRTAHLPEAFF. CDR3 coding DNA: TGTGCCAGCAGCCCTAGGACAGCTCACTTACCGGAAGCTTTCTTT.

The chain joins TRBV24-1 to TRBJ1-1; D gene ambiguous. V lost 7 bases to trimming and J lost 4 bases, with 12 bases between them. Germline V gives CDR1 KGHDR, CDR2 SFDVKD. The CDR3 contains 13 residues. CDR3 amino acids: CATRVSDGTEAFF. The CDR3 region has the DNA TGTGCCACCAGGGTATCGGATGGCACTGAAGCTTTCTTT.

This sequence joins TRBV20-1 and TRBJ2-2; 7 nucleotides match TRBD2. The V and J ends lost 2 bases and 0 bases, in that order; junction bases with no gene match: 0. Germline CDR1 and CDR2: DFQATT and SNEGSKA (reference sequence). The CDR3 runs 14 residues. CDR3 region: CSARLAANTGELFF. The CDR3 DNA follows: TGCAGTGCTAGACTAGCGGCGAACACCGGGGAGCTGTTTTTT.

This clonotype was picked up a small number of times. The chain links TRBV5-1 to TRBJ1-2, with D possibly being TRBD1 (6 bases). Trimming stripped 4 bases from V and 4 bases from J, with 11 bases between. Per germline, CDR1 SGHRS and CDR2 YFSETQ. This CDR3 comprises 13 residues. CDR3 sequence (DNA): TGCGCCAGCAGCGGGGGGCAGCTCTATGGCTACACCTTC. Its translation: CASSGGQLYGYTF.